This T cell receptor beta chain was obtained from a study of blood T cells in healthy people across ages. Whole-study results and caveats: A roughly linear age-dependent decrease characterized TCR beta diversity per million T cells.

With respect to this clonotype: Its antigen is unidentified.

Isolation of PBMCs gave at least 7 million cells per sample. Every sample gave at least 5 micrograms of total RNA when it was extracted. It was with a sample-barcoded 5' primer and a J-beta primer mix that a second PCR of roughly 7 to 11 cycles was run. Per sample, CDR3-containing paired-end reads numbered at least 2.5 million. TCRdb re-derived calls from the 5' RACE reads in MiXCR, one entry per CDR3 protein. The sample consists of hundreds of thousands of distinct CDR3 sequences, 45% to 65% of them appearing once. The length of the CDR3 is 13 residues. Germline V gene data show CDR1 as ENHRY and CDR2 as SYGVKD.

The chain recombines TRBV10-3 with TRBJ2-5; either TRBD1 or TRBD2 may fit D (5 bases each). The DNA end is a closer match to TRBJ2-7, so the J assignment may be wrong. The sequenced material came from blood. The TCR was taken from a man in his fifties or sixties in good health. The CDR3 DNA follows: TGTGCCATCAGGACGGGGCCCCACTACGAGCAGTACTTC. Its protein is CAIRTGPHYEQYF.